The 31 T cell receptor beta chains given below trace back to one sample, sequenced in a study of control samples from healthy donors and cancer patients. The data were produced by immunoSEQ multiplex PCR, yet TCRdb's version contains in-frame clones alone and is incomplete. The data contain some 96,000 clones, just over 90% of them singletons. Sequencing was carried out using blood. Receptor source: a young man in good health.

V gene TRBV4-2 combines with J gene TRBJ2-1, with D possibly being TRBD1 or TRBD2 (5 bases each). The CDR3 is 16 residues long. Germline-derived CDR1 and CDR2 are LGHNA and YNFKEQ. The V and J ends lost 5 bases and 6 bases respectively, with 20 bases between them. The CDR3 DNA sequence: TGTGCCAGCAGCATCGAACTAGGCCCCGGGACCAATGAGCAGTTCTTC. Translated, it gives CASSIELGPGTNEQFF.

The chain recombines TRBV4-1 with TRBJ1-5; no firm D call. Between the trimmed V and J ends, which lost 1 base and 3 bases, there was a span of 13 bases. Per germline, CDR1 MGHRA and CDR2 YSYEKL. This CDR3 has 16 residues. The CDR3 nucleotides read TGCGCCAGCAGCCAAGGGACCCGGGCCGACAATCAGCCCCAGCATTTT. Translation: CASSQGTRADNQPQHF.

CDR3 region: CASSRGGWGTEAFF. CDR3 DNA sequence: TGTGCCAGCAGTAGAGGGGGCTGGGGCACTGAAGCTTTCTTT. V and J are TRBV25-1 and TRBJ1-1; TRBD1 matches 7 bases. From germline, CDR1 is MGHDK and CDR2 SYGVNS. The CDR3 extends over 14 amino acids. Unmatched junction bases numbered 7, after V lost 5 bases and J lost 4 bases.

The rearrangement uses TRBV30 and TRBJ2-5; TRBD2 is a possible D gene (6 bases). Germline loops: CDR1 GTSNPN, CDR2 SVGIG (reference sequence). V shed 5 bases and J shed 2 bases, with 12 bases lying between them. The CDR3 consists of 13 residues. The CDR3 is CAWCRGLQETQYF. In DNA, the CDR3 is TGTGCCTGGTGTAGGGGACTGCAAGAGACCCAGTACTTC.

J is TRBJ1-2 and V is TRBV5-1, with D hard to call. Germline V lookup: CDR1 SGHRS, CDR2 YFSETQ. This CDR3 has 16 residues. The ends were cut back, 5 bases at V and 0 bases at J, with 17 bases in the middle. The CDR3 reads CASSSFRDLTNYGYTF. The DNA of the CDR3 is TGCGCCAGCAGTTCCTTCCGTGATCTGACTAACTATGGCTACACCTTC.

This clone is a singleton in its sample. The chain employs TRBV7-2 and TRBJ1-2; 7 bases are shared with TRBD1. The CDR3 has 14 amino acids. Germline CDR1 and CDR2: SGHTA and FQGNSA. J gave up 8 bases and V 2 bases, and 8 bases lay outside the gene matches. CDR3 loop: CASSLWEGARGYTF. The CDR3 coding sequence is TGTGCCAGCAGCTTATGGGAGGGGGCGCGCGGCTACACCTTC.

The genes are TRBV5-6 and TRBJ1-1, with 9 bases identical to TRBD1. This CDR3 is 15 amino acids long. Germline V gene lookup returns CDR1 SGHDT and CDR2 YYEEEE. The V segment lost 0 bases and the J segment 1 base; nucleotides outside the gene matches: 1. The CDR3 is CASSLAGQGNTEAFF. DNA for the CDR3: TGTGCCAGCAGCTTGGCGGGACAGGGGAACACTGAAGCTTTCTTT.

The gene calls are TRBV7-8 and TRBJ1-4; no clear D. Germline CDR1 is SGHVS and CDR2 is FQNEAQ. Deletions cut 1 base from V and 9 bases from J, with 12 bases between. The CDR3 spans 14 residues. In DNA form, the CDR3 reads TGTGCCAGCAGCTTAGATGGATCTGATCAAAAACTGTTTTTT. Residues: CASSLDGSDQKLFF.

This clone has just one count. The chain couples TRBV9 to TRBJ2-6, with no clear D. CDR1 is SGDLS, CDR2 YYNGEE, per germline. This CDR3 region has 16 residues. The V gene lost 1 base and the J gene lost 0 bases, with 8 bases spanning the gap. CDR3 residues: CASSVWRFSGANVLTF. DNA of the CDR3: TGTGCCAGCAGCGTATGGCGTTTCTCTGGGGCCAACGTCCTGACTTTC.

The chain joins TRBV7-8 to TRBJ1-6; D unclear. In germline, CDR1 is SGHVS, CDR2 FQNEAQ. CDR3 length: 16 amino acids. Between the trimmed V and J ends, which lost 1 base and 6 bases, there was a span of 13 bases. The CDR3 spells CASSLGGGTSNSPLHF. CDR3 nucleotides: TGTGCCAGCAGCTTAGGAGGTGGCACGTCTAATTCACCCCTCCACTTT.

This chain's CDR3 is CASSRLSGGGYNEQFF. The CDR3 region has the DNA TGTGCCAGCAGCCGACTTAGTGGGGGCGGCTACAATGAGCAGTTCTTC. This rearrangement joins TRBV9 to TRBJ2-1; a weak D match, TRBD1 (6 bases). V lost 4 bases, J lost 3 bases, and 17 bases lay in between. The CDR3 is 16 residues long. Per the germline V gene, CDR1 is SGDLS and CDR2 is YYNGEE.

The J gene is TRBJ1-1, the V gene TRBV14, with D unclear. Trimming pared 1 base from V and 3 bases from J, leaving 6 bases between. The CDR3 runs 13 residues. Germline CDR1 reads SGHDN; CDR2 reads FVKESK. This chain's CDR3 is CASSQGFYTEAFF. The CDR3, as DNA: TGTGCCAGCAGCCAAGGATTCTACACTGAAGCTTTCTTT. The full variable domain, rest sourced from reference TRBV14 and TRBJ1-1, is EAGVTQFPSHSVIEKGQTVTLRCDPISGHDNLYWYRRVMGKEIKFLLHFVKESKQDESGMPNNRFLAERTGGTYSTLKVQPAELEDSGVYFCASSQGFYTEAFFGQGTRLTVV.

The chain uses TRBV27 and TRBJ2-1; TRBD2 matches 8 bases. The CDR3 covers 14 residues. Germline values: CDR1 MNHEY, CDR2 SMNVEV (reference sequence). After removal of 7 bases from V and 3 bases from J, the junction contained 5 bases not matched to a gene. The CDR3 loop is CASNREGLYNEQFF. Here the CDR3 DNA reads TGTGCCAGCAATCGGGAGGGCCTCTACAATGAGCAGTTCTTC.

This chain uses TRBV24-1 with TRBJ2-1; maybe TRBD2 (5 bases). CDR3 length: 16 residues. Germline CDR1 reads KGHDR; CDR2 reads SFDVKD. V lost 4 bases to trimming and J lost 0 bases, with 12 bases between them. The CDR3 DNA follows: TGTGCCACCAGTGACGGTCGGACTGTCTCCTACAATGAGCAGTTCTTC. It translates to CATSDGRTVSYNEQFF.

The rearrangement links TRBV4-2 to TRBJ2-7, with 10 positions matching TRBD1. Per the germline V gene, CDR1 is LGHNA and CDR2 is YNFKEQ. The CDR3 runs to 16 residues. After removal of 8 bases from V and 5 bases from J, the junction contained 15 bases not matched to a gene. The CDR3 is CASQPNSGTGEDEQYF. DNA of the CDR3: TGTGCCAGCCAACCCAACTCCGGGACAGGGGAAGACGAGCAGTACTTC.

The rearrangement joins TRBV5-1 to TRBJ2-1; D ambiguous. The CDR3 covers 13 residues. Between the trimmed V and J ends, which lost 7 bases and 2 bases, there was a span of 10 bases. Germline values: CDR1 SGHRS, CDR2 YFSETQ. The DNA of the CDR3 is TGCGCCAGCTCCACAGTGCCCTACAATGAGCAGTTCTTC. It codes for CASSTVPYNEQFF. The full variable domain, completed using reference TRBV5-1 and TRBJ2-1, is KAGVTQTPRYLIKTRGQQVTLSCSPISGHRSVSWYQQTPGQGLQFLFEYFSETQRNKGNFPGRFSGRQFSNSRSEMNVSTLELGDSALYLCASSTVPYNEQFFGPGTRLTVL.

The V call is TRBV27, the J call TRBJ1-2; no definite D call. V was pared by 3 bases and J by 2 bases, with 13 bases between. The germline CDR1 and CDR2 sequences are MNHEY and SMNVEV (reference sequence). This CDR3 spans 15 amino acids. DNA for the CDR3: TGTGCCAGCAGTTTGCTACACACCGCCAACTATGGCTACACCTTC. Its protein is CASSLLHTANYGYTF.

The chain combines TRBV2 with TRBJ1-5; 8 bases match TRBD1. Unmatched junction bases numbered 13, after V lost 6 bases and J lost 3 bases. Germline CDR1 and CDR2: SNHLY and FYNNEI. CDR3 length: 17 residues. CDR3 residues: CASSSPTGVITNQPQHF. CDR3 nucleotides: TGTGCCAGCAGCTCGCCGACAGGGGTAATCACCAATCAGCCCCAGCATTTT.

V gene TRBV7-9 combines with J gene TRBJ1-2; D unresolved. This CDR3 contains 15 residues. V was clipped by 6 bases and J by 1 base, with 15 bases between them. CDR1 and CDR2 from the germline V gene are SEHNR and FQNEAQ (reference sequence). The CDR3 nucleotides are TGTGCCAGCAGTCCTTTCACCGCGTATAACTATGGCTACACCTTC. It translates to CASSPFTAYNYGYTF.

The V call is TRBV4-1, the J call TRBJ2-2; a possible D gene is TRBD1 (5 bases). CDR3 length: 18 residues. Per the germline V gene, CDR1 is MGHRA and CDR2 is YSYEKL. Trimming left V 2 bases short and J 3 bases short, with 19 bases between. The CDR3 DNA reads TGCGCCAGCAGCCAATTATTAAGGGGAAGGGCAGACACCGGGGAGCTGTTTTTT. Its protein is CASSQLLRGRADTGELFF.

The CDR3 loop reads CASSTRGVDEQYF. The CDR3 DNA sequence: TGCGCCAGCAGTACTAGGGGGGTAGACGAGCAGTACTTC. J is TRBJ2-7 and V is TRBV5-1; perhaps D is TRBD1 or TRBD2 (6 bases each). The CDR3 is 13 residues long. CDR1 is SGHRS and CDR2 is YFSETQ in the germline V gene. V lost 5 bases and J lost 5, with 14 bases in between.

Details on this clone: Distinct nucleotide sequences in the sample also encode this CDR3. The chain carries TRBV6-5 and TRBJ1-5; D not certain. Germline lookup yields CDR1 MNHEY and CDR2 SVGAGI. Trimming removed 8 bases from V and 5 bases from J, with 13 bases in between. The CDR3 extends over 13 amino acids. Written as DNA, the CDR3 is TGTGCCAGCCGTCTAACGGAGGATCAGCCCCAGCATTTT. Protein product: CASRLTEDQPQHF.

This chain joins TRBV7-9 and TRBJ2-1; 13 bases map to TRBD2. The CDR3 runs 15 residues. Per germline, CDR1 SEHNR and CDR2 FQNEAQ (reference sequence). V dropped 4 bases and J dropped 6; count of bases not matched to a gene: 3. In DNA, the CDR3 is TGTGCCAGCAGCTCACTAGCGGGAGGGCTCAATGAGCAGTTCTTC. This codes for CASSSLAGGLNEQFF.

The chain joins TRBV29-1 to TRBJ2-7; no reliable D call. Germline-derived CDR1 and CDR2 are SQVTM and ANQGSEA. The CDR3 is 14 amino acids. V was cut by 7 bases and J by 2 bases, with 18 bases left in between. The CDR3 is CSAKGFGQTYEQYF. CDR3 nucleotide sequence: TGCAGCGCCAAGGGATTCGGGCAGACCTACGAGCAGTACTTC.

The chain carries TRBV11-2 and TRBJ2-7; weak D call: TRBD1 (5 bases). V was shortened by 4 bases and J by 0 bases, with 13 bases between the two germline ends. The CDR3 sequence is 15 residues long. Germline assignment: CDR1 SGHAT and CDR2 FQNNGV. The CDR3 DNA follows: TGTGCCAGCAGCTCAAAGCCGCAGGGCTCCTACGAGCAGTACTTC. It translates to CASSSKPQGSYEQYF. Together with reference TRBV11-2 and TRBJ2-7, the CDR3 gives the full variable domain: EAGVAQSPRYKIIEKRQSVAFWCNPISGHATLYWYQQILGQGPKLLIQFQNNGVVDDSQLPKDRFSAERLKGVDSTLKIQPAKLEDSAVYLCASSSKPQGSYEQYFGPGTRLTVT.

The CDR3 sequence is CASSAPQGNRQPQHF. The DNA for the CDR3 is TGTGCCAGCAGTGCCCCTCAGGGGAACCGACAGCCCCAGCATTTT. The rearrangement links TRBV28 to TRBJ1-5; tentatively, D is TRBD1 (6 bases). There are 15 residues in the CDR3. V lost 5 bases, J lost 7 bases, and 18 bases lay in between. Germline CDR1 MDHEN, CDR2 SYDVKM.

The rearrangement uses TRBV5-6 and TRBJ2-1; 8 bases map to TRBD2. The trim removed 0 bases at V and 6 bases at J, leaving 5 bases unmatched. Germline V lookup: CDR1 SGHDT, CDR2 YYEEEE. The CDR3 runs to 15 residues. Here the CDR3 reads CASSLDGGATNEQFF. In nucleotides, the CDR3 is TGTGCCAGCAGCTTGGACGGGGGGGCCACCAATGAGCAGTTCTTC.

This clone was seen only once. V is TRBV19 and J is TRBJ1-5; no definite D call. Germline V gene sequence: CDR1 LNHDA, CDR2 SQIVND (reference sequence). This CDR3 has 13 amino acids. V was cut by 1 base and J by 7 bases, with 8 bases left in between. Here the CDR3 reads CASSIVSAQPQHF. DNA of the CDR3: TGTGCCAGTAGTATAGTGTCAGCCCAGCCCCAGCATTTT.

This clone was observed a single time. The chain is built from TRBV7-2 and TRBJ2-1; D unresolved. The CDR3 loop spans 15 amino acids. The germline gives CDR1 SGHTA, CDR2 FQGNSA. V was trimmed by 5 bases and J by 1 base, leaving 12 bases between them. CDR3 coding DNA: TGTGCCAGCAGCCAAAGGGTAGCTTCCTACAATGAGCAGTTCTTC. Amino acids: CASSQRVASYNEQFF.

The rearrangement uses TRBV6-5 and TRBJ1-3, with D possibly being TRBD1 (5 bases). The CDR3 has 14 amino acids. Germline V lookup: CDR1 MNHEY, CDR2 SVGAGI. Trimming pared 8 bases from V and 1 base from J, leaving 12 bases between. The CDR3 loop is CASLGRGSGNTIYF. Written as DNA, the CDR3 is TGTGCCAGCTTGGGTAGGGGTTCTGGAAACACCATATATTTT.

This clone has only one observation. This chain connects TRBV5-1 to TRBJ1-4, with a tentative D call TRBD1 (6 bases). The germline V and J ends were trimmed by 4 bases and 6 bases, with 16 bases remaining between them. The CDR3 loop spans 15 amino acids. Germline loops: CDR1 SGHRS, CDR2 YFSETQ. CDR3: CASSPAQGTYEKLFF. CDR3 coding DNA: TGCGCCAGCAGCCCGGCACAGGGAACCTATGAAAAACTGTTTTTT. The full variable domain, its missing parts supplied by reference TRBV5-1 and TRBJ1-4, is KAGVTQTPRYLIKTRGQQVTLSCSPISGHRSVSWYQQTPGQGLQFLFEYFSETQRNKGNFPGRFSGRQFSNSRSEMNVSTLELGDSALYLCASSPAQGTYEKLFFGSGTQLSVL.